The text below deals with one T cell receptor (beta chain). Its antigen remains unidentified. This specimen comes from a study of beta chain features in type 1 diabetes. The wider study: Sorted cell examination encompassed approximately 98,000,000 cells across all samples.

Study results and limitations: Shortening of TCRB CDR3s, moderate but significant, appeared in all four CD4+ subsets of Type 1 diabetes patients.

Germline assignment: CDR1 GTSNPN and CDR2 SVGIG (reference sequence). V dropped 2 bases and J dropped 5 bases, with 12 bases sitting between them. The CDR3 has 13 residues. Of the isolated RNA, all was reverse transcribed, and so the sequenced material was expressed TCRB transcripts. Profiled with immunoSEQ multiplex PCR; TCRdb holds only in-frame clones, not every one. This sample has around 430,000 clones, with 25% to 35% found just once. The clonotype comes from a man younger than 35 in good health. The V call is TRBV30, the J call TRBJ2-5; maybe TRBD1 (5 bases). Sequences were obtained from naive CD4+ T cells from blood. CDR3 sequence reads: CAWSYQGGETQYF. The DNA of the CDR3 is TGTGCCTGGAGTTACCAGGGCGGCGAGACCCAGTACTTC.